The 2 T cell receptor beta chains given below trace back to one sample, sequenced in a study of blood T cell repertoires in COVID-19 (dated by TCRdb to 2020 to 2022). The library was built by means of the immunoSEQ multiplex PCR assay. TCRdb mirrors the immuneACCESS table, restricted to in-frame sequences. Some clones are absent from its copies; in checked studies, under half trace to an unresolved V gene, and the reason for the others is unknown. This sample lists 270,000 or so clones; 86% were detected once. Of the sample, 2.5% to 3.5% falls within the top ten clones. Input material: peripheral blood. These receptors all stem from a woman between 25 and 40 years old with active or convalescent COVID-19.

The genes are TRBV6-5 and TRBJ2-3; 9 positions agree with TRBD2. The CDR3 sequence is 15 residues long. Germline values: CDR1 MNHEY, CDR2 SVGAGI. Trimming took 6 bases from V and 6 from J; bases not matched to a gene: 10. CDR3 amino acids: CASRASGAVRDTQYF. In DNA form, the CDR3 reads TGTGCCAGCAGGGCTAGCGGGGCTGTGCGGGATACGCAGTATTTT.

The CDR3 is CASSSGQGFENSPLHF. In DNA form, the CDR3 reads TGTGCCAGCAGCTCAGGACAGGGATTTGAAAATTCACCCCTCCACTTT. The chain has TRBV5-4 and TRBJ1-6; 8 nucleotides line up with TRBD1. The germline V gene has CDR1 SGHNT and CDR2 YYREEE (reference sequence). V shed 3 bases, J shed 7 bases, and the junction held 9 bases outside the gene matches. CDR3 length: 16 residues.